This T cell receptor (beta chain) was sequenced in a study of blood T cells in healthy people across ages. General study points: The unsorted PBMCs prevented any conclusive comparison of naive versus antigen-experienced cells.

CDR3 length: 13 residues. CDR1 is MNHEY and CDR2 is SMNVEV in the germline V gene (reference sequence). The V end lost 6 bases, the J end lost 5 bases, and 13 bases lay between the germline ends. PCR was performed a second time for about 6 to 11 cycles using a sample-barcoded 5' primer and a J-beta primer mix. Template switching added a 12-random-nucleotide identifier to every cDNA molecule. TCRdb itself ran the 5' RACE reads through MiXCR, one entry per CDR3 protein. The sample contains 980,000 or so distinct CDR3 sequences, roughly 52% of which appear only once. A note on this clonotype: No antigen is known for it.

The sequence was obtained from a man aged 30 to 39 in good health. The rearrangement uses TRBV27 and TRBJ1-1, with a tentative D call TRBD1 (5 bases). What was sequenced was blood. For the CDR3, the DNA is TGTGCCAGCAGGGGGGTACGAGGAACTGAAGCTTTCTTT. Encoded protein: CASRGVRGTEAFF.